Sequencing of this T cell receptor beta chain was carried out in a study of cytomegalovirus exposure and HLA in healthy donors. Study at large: Most genotyped donors, roughly 80% of some 400, had Caucasian-associated genetic ancestry.

V was cut by 4 bases and J by 3 bases, with 8 bases left in between. The CDR3 runs to 12 residues. The germline CDR1 and CDR2 sequences are SGHDT and YYEEEE. 13 Jbeta primers and 60 Vbeta primers were used for the PCR. Clones were read by immunoSEQ multiplex PCR, and TCRdb kept only the in-frame ones, dropping some. The sample yields around 250,000 clones, 75% to 85% seen once. Donors were ostensibly healthy at sampling, although undocumented immune exposures were probable. The receptor comes from a woman aged 55-70 years in good health and CMV-seropositive. This sequence joins TRBV5-6 and TRBJ2-7; D unclear. The sequenced sample was PBMCs. The CDR3 region is CASSPRNYEQYF. In DNA, the CDR3 is TGTGCCAGCAGCCCGAGGAACTACGAGCAGTACTTC.